This TCR beta chain was found in a study of blood T cells in healthy people across ages. Per germline, CDR1 SNHLY and CDR2 FYNNEI. This CDR3 is 14 amino acids long. Trimming cost V 4 bases and J 4 bases, with 10 bases left between them. There were healthy Caucasian individuals from Russia, aged roughly 6 to 90, serving as donors. A sample-barcoded 5' primer and a J-beta primer mix were used in a second PCR of about 7 to 11 cycles. TCRdb passed the 5' RACE reads through MiXCR, listing each CDR3 protein once. The sample lists about 1.5 million distinct CDR3 sequences, roughly two fifths seen once, with approximately 4% in the top ten.

The rearrangement uses TRBV2 and TRBJ1-4; D not certain. The origin of this receptor is a woman under 30 in good health. The sequenced sample consisted of blood. DNA for the CDR3: TGTGCCAGCAGTGGAGGACGTAGTAATGAAAAACTGTTTTTT. Protein product: CASSGGRSNEKLFF.